This T cell receptor beta chain derives from a study of T-cell memory formation after mild COVID-19. Looking at the study overall: Among the donors, TCR clusters were largely specific to each donor.

Germline loops: CDR1 SNHLY, CDR2 FYNNEI. V was shortened by 4 bases and J by 7 bases, with 8 bases between the two germline ends. CDR3 size: 11 residues. From the 5' RACE reads, TCRdb called clonotypes with MiXCR, one entry per CDR3 protein. The data hold around 410,000 distinct CDR3 sequences, with about a quarter observed a single time. Whole-study findings and limits: Later expanders leaned toward CD4+, whereas clones contracting from day 15 to 85 were balanced CD4/CD8. Proof of SARS-CoV-2 specificity was absent for the second-wave clones that crested on day 37.

This clonotype was detected only once. Its antigen is unknown. The sample taken for sequencing was PBMCs or a T cell subset sorted from them (not recorded which). The receptor's source is an adult woman who had mild COVID-19 (a few samples of this study predate the infection). Cell type and time point are not known. The chain recombines TRBV2 with TRBJ2-7; D unclear. The DNA of the CDR3 is TGTGCCAGCAGTGTTTGGGGAGAGCAGTACTTC. Its protein product is CASSVWGEQYF.